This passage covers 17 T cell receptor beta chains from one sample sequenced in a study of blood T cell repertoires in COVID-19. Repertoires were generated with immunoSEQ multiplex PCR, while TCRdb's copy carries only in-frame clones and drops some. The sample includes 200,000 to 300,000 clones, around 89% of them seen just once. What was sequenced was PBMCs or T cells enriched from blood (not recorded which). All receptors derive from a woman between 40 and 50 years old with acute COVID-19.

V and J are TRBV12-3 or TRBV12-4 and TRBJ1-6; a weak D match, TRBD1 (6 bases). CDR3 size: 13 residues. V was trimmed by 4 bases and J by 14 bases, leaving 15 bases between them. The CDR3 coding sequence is TGTGCCAGCAGTTCAGGGGCCCCTTTATCCCTCCACTTT. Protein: CASSSGAPLSLHF.

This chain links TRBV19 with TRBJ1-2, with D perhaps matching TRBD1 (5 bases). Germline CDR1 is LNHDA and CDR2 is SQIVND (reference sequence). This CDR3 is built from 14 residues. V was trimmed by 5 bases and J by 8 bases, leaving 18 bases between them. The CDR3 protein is CASSPPTDWLGYTF. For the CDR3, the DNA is TGTGCCAGTAGTCCCCCGACAGACTGGCTCGGCTACACCTTC.

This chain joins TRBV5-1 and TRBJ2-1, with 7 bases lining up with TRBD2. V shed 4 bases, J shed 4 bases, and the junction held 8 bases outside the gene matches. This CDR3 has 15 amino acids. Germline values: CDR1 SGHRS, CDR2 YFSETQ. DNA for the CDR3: TGCGCCAGCAGCCCTGCAGGGCGGGGGTACAATGAGCAGTTCTTC. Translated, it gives CASSPAGRGYNEQFF.

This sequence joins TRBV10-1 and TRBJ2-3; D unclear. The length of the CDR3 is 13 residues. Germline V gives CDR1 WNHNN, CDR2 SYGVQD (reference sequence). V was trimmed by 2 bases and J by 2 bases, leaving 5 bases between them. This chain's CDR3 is CASSETTTDTQYF. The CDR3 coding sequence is TGCGCCAGCAGTGAGACAACCACAGATACGCAGTATTTT.

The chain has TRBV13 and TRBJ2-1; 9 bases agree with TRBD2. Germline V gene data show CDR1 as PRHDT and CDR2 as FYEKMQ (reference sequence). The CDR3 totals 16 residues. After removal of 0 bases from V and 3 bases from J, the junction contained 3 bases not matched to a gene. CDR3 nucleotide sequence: TGTGCCAGCAGCTTAGGGACTAGCGGCAACTACAATGAGCAGTTCTTC. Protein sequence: CASSLGTSGNYNEQFF.

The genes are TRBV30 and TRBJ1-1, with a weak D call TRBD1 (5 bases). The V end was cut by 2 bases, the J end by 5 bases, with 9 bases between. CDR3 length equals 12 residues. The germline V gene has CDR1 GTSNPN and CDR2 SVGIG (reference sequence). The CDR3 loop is CAWSRGLTEAFF. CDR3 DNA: TGTGCCTGGAGTAGGGGACTGACTGAAGCTTTCTTT.

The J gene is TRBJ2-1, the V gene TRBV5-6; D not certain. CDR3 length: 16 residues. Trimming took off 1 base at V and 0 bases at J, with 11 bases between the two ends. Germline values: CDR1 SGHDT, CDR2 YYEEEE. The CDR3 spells CASSLFAESSYNEQFF. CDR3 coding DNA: TGTGCCAGCAGCTTGTTTGCGGAGAGCTCCTACAATGAGCAGTTCTTC.

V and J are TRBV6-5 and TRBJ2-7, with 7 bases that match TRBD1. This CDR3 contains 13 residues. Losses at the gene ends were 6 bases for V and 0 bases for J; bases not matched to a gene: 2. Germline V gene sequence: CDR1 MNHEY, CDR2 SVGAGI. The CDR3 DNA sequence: TGTGCCAGCAGGGACAGGAGCTCCTACGAGCAGTACTTC. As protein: CASRDRSSYEQYF.

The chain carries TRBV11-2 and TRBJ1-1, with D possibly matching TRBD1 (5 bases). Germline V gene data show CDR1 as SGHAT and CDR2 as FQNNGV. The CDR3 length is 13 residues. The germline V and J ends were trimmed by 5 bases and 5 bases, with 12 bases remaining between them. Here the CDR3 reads CASSQSRATEAFF. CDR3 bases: TGTGCCAGCAGCCAAAGCAGGGCAACTGAAGCTTTCTTT.

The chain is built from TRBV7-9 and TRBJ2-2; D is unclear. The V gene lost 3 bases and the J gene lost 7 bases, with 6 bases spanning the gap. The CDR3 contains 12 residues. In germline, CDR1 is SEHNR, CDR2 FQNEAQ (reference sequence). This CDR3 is CASSFISGELFF. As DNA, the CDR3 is TGTGCCAGCAGCTTTATCAGCGGGGAGCTGTTTTTT.

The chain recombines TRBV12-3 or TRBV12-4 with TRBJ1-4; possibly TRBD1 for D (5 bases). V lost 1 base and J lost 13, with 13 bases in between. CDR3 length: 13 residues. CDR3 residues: CASSLGDSRGLFF. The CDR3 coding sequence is TGTGCCAGCAGTTTAGGAGACAGTCGCGGACTGTTTTTT.

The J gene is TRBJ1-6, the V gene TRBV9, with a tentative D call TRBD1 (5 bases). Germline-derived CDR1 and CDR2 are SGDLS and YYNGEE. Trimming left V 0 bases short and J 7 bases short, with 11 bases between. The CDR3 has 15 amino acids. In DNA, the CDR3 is TGTGCCAGCAGCGTAGAGGGGTTCATGAATTCACCCCTCCACTTT. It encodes CASSVEGFMNSPLHF.

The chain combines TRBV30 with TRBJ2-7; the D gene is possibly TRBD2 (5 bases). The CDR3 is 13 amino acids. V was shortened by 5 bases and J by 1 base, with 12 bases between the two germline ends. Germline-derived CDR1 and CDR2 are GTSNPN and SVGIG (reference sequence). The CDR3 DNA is TGTGCCTGGGGGCAGCGGCATTCCTACGAGCAGTACTTC. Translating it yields CAWGQRHSYEQYF.

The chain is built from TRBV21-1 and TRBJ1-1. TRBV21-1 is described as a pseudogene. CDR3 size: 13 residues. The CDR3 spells CASSLKSGTEAFF. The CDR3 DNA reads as TGTGCCAGCAGCCTTAAATCGGGCACTGAAGCTTTCTTT.

CDR3: CASSVEGASGTQHF. The CDR3 bases are TGTGCCAGCAGCGTCGAAGGGGCCTCAGGGACCCAGCATTTT. The J gene is TRBJ1-5, the V gene TRBV9; the D gene is possibly TRBD1 (5 bases). Germline lookup yields CDR1 SGDLS and CDR2 YYNGEE. The V gene lost 2 bases and the J gene lost 11 bases, with 17 bases spanning the gap. The CDR3 totals 14 residues.

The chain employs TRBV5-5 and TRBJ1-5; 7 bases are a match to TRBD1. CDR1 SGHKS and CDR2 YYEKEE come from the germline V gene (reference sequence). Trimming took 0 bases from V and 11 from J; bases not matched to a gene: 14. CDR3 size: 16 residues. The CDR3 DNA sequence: TGTGCCAGCAGCTTGGAGTTTGGTAAGGGGGCGACGTCCCAGCATTTT. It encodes CASSLEFGKGATSQHF.

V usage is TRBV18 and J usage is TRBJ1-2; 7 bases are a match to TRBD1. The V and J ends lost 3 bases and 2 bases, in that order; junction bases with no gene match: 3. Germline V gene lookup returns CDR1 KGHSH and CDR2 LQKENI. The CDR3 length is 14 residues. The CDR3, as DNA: TGTGCCAGCTCACCGAACAGGGGCAACTATGGCTACACCTTC. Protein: CASSPNRGNYGYTF. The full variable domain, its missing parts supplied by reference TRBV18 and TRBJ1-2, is NAGVMQNPRHLVRRRGQEARLRCSPMKGHSHVYWYRQLPEEGLKFMVYLQKENIIDESGMPKERFSAEFPKEGPSILRIQQVVRGDSAAYFCASSPNRGNYGYTFGSGTRLTVV.